Here is one T cell receptor beta chain with its context. Its matching antigen is unknown. Different DNA sequences within this sample yield the same CDR3. This entry belongs to a study of CD8+ T cells in alopecia areata. Overall study results and limits: Scalp repertoires also include resident alphabeta T cells from normal skin.

With 2 bases removed from V and 5 bases from J, the gap between germline ends came to 9 bases. CDR1 and CDR2 (germline): MNHEY, SVGAGI. This CDR3 is 13 amino acids long. It was cDNA, reverse transcribed from extracted RNA, that served as the sequencing template. The table came from immunoSEQ multiplex PCR; TCRdb's copy has only in-frame clones and leaves some out. The sample lists some 190,000 clones, around 49% seen once, with about 9.5% in the top ten. As to treatment: oral pan-JAK inhibitor, 5-10 mg twice daily. The receptor was derived from a human donor with alopecia areata. Sequencing used CD8+ T cells sorted from blood, obtained around week 54, from a patient treated with tofacitinib. V and J are TRBV6-5 and TRBJ1-1, with D possibly matching TRBD1 (5 bases). The CDR3: CASSYTGGTEAFF. The CDR3 DNA is TGTGCCAGCAGTTACACTGGGGGGACTGAAGCTTTCTTT.